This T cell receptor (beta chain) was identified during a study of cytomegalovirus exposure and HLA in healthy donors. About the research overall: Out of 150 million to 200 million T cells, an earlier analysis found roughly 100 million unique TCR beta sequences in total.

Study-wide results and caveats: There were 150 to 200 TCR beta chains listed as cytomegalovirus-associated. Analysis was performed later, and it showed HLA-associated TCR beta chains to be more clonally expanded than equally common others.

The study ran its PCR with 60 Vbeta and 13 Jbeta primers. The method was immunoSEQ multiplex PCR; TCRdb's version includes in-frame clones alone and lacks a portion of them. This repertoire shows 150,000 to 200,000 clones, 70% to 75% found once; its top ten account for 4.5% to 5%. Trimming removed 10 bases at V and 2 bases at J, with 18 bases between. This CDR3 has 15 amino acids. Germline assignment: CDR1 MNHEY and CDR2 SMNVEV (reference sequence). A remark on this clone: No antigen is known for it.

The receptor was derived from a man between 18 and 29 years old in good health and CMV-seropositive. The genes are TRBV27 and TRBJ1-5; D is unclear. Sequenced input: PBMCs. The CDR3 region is CATGGPGMGNQPQHF. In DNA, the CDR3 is TGTGCCACCGGAGGGCCGGGGATGGGCAATCAGCCCCAGCATTTT.